This is a list of T cell receptor beta chains from one sample in a study of OX40 agonist ivuxolimab in advanced cancers. The data were produced by immunoSEQ multiplex PCR, yet TCRdb's version contains in-frame clones alone and is incomplete. The sample has over 60,000 clones; about 91% are singletons. The source was CD4+ or CD8+ T cells sorted from blood, collected in a trial of the OX40 agonist ivuxolimab. These receptors were taken from an adult with an advanced solid tumor such as melanoma, head and neck, liver or kidney cancer. CDR3s include the opening cysteine and the closing phenylalanine or tryptophan. Fields, in order: D gene, V gene, clone size, J gene, CDR3 DNA, CDR3 protein. The D gene is left open where the match is weak. Clone size, where shown, is once, few, many, or a class for clones that have expanded.

D: -
V: TRBV28
size: -
J: TRBJ2-1
DNA: TGTGCCAGCAGTTTAGGGTCTCTTAGCATGGATGAGCAGTTCTTC
CDR3: CASSLGSLSMDEQFF

D: -
V: TRBV20-1
size: -
J: TRBJ1-1
DNA: TGCAGTGCCTCTGACCCCGCGAGAGCTTTCTTT
CDR3: CSASDPARAFF

D: -
V: TRBV5-4
size: -
J: TRBJ1-4
DNA: TGTGCCAGCAGCGGCGGATTAAATGAAAAACTGTTTTTT
CDR3: CASSGGLNEKLFF

D: -
V: TRBV6-1
size: -
J: TRBJ1-2
DNA: TGTGCCAGCAGCCTCCGCAGTCCTGGCTACACCTTC
CDR3: CASSLRSPGYTF

D: -
V: TRBV7-3
size: -
J: TRBJ2-3
DNA: TGTGCCAGCAGCTTAACGAGGGAATTAACAGATACGCAGTATTTT
CDR3: CASSLTRELTDTQYF

D: -
V: TRBV19
size: -
J: TRBJ1-2
DNA: TGTGCCAGTAGTGCCCCTTTTGGTAACTATGGCTACACCTTC
CDR3: CASSAPFGNYGYTF

D: -
V: TRBV6-1
size: -
J: TRBJ2-4
DNA: TGTGCCAGCAGTGAAGCGTACAGGGACTACATTCAGTACTTC
CDR3: CASSEAYRDYIQYF

D: TRBD1
V: TRBV18
size: -
J: TRBJ1-3
DNA: TGTGCCAGCTCACCGAGGGCCATTGCAGGGGGCCAAGGTGGAAACACCATATATTTT
CDR3: CASSPRAIAGGQGGNTIYF

D: -
V: TRBV27
size: -
J: TRBJ2-7
DNA: TGTGCCAGCAGTCCCCAGGGTTCCGAGCAGTACTTC
CDR3: CASSPQGSEQYF

D: -
V: TRBV2
size: -
J: TRBJ1-1
DNA: TGTGCCAGCAAGCGAGAATTACTAAACACTGAAGCTTTCTTT
CDR3: CASKRELLNTEAFF

D: -
V: TRBV6-6
size: -
J: TRBJ2-7
DNA: TGTGCCAGCAGTTACTCCGTCCACGAGCAGTACTTC
CDR3: CASSYSVHEQYF

D: TRBD2
V: TRBV11-2
size: -
J: TRBJ2-6
DNA: TGTGCCAGCAGCTTAGAGTCCCGCGGGGGTAGGGGATCAGGGGCCAACGTCCTGACTTTC
CDR3: CASSLESRGGRGSGANVLTF

D: -
V: TRBV5-5
size: -
J: TRBJ1-5
DNA: TGTACCAGCAGCTTGGGGGGCCCCAGCAATCAGCCCCAGCATTTT
CDR3: CTSSLGGPSNQPQHF

D: -
V: TRBV6-1
size: -
J: TRBJ2-3
DNA: TGTGCCAGCAGTGCTACCTCAGATACGCAGTATTTT
CDR3: CASSATSDTQYF

D: TRBD2
V: TRBV7-2
size: -
J: TRBJ2-2
DNA: TGTGCCAGCAGCTTACTGGGTAGCGGGGGGGCCGGGGAGCTGTTTTTT
CDR3: CASSLLGSGGAGELFF

D: TRBD1
V: TRBV28
size: -
J: TRBJ1-2
DNA: TGTGCCAGCACCCCCGTCGGGACAGGGTCTAGTGGTGGCTACACCTTC
CDR3: CASTPVGTGSSGGYTF

D: -
V: TRBV7-3
size: -
J: TRBJ2-1
DNA: TGTGCCAGCAGCCTCTCGCACAGGGTCGATGAGCAGTTCTTC
CDR3: CASSLSHRVDEQFF

D: -
V: TRBV30
size: -
J: TRBJ2-7
DNA: TGTGCCTGGAGTGTAAGGAATTTGGGGCAGTACTTC
CDR3: CAWSVRNLGQYF

D: -
V: TRBV27
size: few
J: TRBJ2-3
DNA: TGTGCCAGCAGTTTTTCGCGCACAGATACGCAGTATTTT
CDR3: CASSFSRTDTQYF

D: -
V: TRBV28
size: -
J: TRBJ2-5
DNA: TGTGCCAGCAGTAAATTCCAAGAGACCCAGTACTTC
CDR3: CASSKFQETQYF

D: -
V: TRBV7-2
size: -
J: TRBJ2-7
DNA: TGTGCCAGCAGCTTAGGGACTTCCGAGCAGTACTTC
CDR3: CASSLGTSEQYF

D: -
V: TRBV27
size: -
J: TRBJ1-5
DNA: TGTGCCAGCAGTTCCATAACAGGTGGGGTCCTCTTTCCCCAGCATTTT
CDR3: CASSSITGGVLFPQHF

D: TRBD1
V: TRBV5-8
size: -
J: TRBJ1-5
DNA: TGTGCCAGCAGAGGGGGCGGTCAGCCCCAGCATTTT
CDR3: CASRGGGQPQHF

D: -
V: TRBV29-1
size: once
J: TRBJ1-5
DNA: TGCAGCGCCCTTTTCGGAGGTGGCAATCAGCCCCAGCATTTT
CDR3: CSALFGGGNQPQHF

D: -
V: TRBV11-3
size: once
J: TRBJ2-1
DNA: TGTGCCAGCAGCTCGGGGAGGGAGCAGTTCTTC
CDR3: CASSSGREQFF

D: TRBD1
V: TRBV5-3
size: -
J: TRBJ2-3
DNA: TGTGCCAGAAGCTTGGGGGACAGAATCACAGATACGCAGTATTTT
CDR3: CARSLGDRITDTQYF

D: -
V: TRBV25-1
size: -
J: TRBJ2-7
DNA: TGTGCCAGCAGTGAACCCGGCCGGGACGAGCAGTACTTC
CDR3: CASSEPGRDEQYF

D: -
V: TRBV10-3
size: -
J: TRBJ1-4
DNA: TGTGCCATCAGTCCCGGCAGTAGGGACGCGAGACTGTTTTTT
CDR3: CAISPGSRDARLFF

D: -
V: TRBV5-4
size: -
J: TRBJ2-7
DNA: TGTGCCAGCAGCCACGGACAAGGAACTCTTAACGAGCAGTACTTC
CDR3: CASSHGQGTLNEQYF

D: TRBD1
V: TRBV6-1
size: -
J: TRBJ1-2
DNA: TGTGCCAGCAGTGGGGACAGGGGATATGGCTACACCTTC
CDR3: CASSGDRGYGYTF

D: -
V: TRBV28
size: -
J: TRBJ1-3
DNA: TGTGCCAGCAGAATAGACCACACCATATATTTT
CDR3: CASRIDHTIYF

D: TRBD1
V: TRBV5-6
size: -
J: TRBJ2-7
DNA: TGTGCCAGCAGTCCTAGGAAACAGGGGATCTACGAGCAGTACTTC
CDR3: CASSPRKQGIYEQYF

D: -
V: TRBV14
size: -
J: TRBJ1-1
DNA: TGTGCCAGCAGCGTCCCAGGGGCTACGCTTGGGGCTTTCTTT
CDR3: CASSVPGATLGAFF

D: TRBD2
V: TRBV5-6
size: once
J: TRBJ2-1
DNA: TGTGCCAGCAGCTTGCTAGCGGGAGGAAGTGAGCAGTTCTTC
CDR3: CASSLLAGGSEQFF

D: TRBD2
V: TRBV19
size: -
J: TRBJ2-1
DNA: TGTGCCACCCTAGCGGCAGGGAAGAGCAATGAGCAGTTCTTC
CDR3: CATLAAGKSNEQFF

D: -
V: TRBV2
size: -
J: TRBJ1-2
DNA: TGTGCCGGGAGGAGCAGGACCTATGGCTACACCTTC
CDR3: CAGRSRTYGYTF

D: TRBD2
V: TRBV9
size: -
J: TRBJ2-3
DNA: TGTGCCAGCACCGAGGGCGGGAGGGCCTCTAGCACAGATACGCAGTATTTT
CDR3: CASTEGGRASSTDTQYF

D: TRBD1
V: TRBV2
size: -
J: TRBJ1-5
DNA: TGTGCCAGCAGTCGGACAGGTAGCAATCAGCCCCAGCATTTT
CDR3: CASSRTGSNQPQHF

D: TRBD1
V: TRBV5-1
size: few
J: TRBJ1-5
DNA: TGCGCCAGCAGCTCCTCAGGGGGTTGTAGCAATCAGCCCCAGCATTTT
CDR3: CASSSSGGCSNQPQHF

D: -
V: TRBV7-2
size: -
J: TRBJ1-1
DNA: TGTGCCAGCAGCCCTGAGACAGGCAACACTGAAGCTTTCTTT
CDR3: CASSPETGNTEAFF

D: -
V: TRBV7-6
size: -
J: TRBJ1-4
DNA: TGTGCCAGCAGCAGTACACGGACCGGGGATGAAAAACTGTTTTTT
CDR3: CASSSTRTGDEKLFF

D: -
V: TRBV6-1
size: few
J: TRBJ2-5
DNA: TGTGCCAGCAGTGCCTATCAGGGTTTAGAGACCCAGTACTTC
CDR3: CASSAYQGLETQYF

D: -
V: TRBV9
size: few
J: TRBJ2-5
DNA: TGTGCCAGCAGCCCACCGTGGGAACTAGGGACTTTCCAAGAGACCCAGTACTTC
CDR3: CASSPPWELGTFQETQYF

D: -
V: TRBV5-4
size: once
J: TRBJ1-1
DNA: TGTGCCAGCAGCCCTACTTCCTCGCAACGGGTGGGGAAAGCTTTCTTT
CDR3: CASSPTSSQRVGKAFF

D: -
V: TRBV18
size: -
J: TRBJ2-1
DNA: TGTGCCAGCTCACCCCTTATGGGGAATGAGCAGTTCTTC
CDR3: CASSPLMGNEQFF

D: TRBD1
V: TRBV30
size: medium-sized
J: TRBJ2-7
DNA: TGTGCCTGGGACAGGGTGATCGGCGACGAGCAGTACTTC
CDR3: CAWDRVIGDEQYF

D: -
V: TRBV28
size: -
J: TRBJ1-4
DNA: TGTGCCAGCAGTTTGGTTTCAGGGAAGAAGGACAATGAAAAACTGTTTTTT
CDR3: CASSLVSGKKDNEKLFF

D: TRBD1
V: TRBV29-1
size: once
J: TRBJ1-1
DNA: TGCAGCGTTGTTGGGGGACAGGTGAACACTGAAGCTTTCTTT
CDR3: CSVVGGQVNTEAFF

D: -
V: TRBV5-1
size: -
J: TRBJ1-3
DNA: TGCGCCAGCAGGGGTCAGGGGACATCTGGAAACACCATATATTTT
CDR3: CASRGQGTSGNTIYF

D: -
V: TRBV21-1
size: -
J: TRBJ2-1
DNA: TGTGCCAGCAGCAACGAGTTTCACAATGAGCAGTTCTTC
CDR3: CASSNEFHNEQFF

D: -
V: TRBV18
size: -
J: TRBJ1-2
DNA: TGTGCCAGCTCACCGGACAGCAGCTATGGCTACACCTTC
CDR3: CASSPDSSYGYTF

D: TRBD1
V: TRBV10-3
size: -
J: TRBJ1-3
DNA: TGTGCCATCAGCCTGGGACAGAGCTCTGGAAACACCATATATTTT
CDR3: CAISLGQSSGNTIYF

D: TRBD1
V: TRBV18
size: -
J: TRBJ2-5
DNA: TGTGCCAGCTCACCAACCCAGACAGGGCAAGAGACCCAGTACTTC
CDR3: CASSPTQTGQETQYF

D: -
V: TRBV6-6
size: -
J: TRBJ2-7
DNA: TGTGCCAGCAGTTACAGGACTGCGGAGGACGAGCAGTACTTC
CDR3: CASSYRTAEDEQYF

D: -
V: TRBV30
size: -
J: TRBJ2-5
DNA: TGTGCCTGGAGTACAATGAGAGAGACCCAGTACTTC
CDR3: CAWSTMRETQYF